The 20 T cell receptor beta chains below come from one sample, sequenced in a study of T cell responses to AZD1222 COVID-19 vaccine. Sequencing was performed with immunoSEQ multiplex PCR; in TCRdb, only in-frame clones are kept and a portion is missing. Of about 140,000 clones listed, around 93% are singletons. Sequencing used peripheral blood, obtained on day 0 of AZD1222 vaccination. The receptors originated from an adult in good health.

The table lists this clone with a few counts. CDR3 loop: CASRPSSGGNNEQFF. The CDR3 DNA reads TGTGCCAGCAGACCGTCTAGCGGGGGAAACAATGAGCAGTTCTTC. The V call is TRBV7-8, the J call TRBJ2-1; 10 nucleotides align to TRBD2. Germline assignment: CDR1 SGHVS and CDR2 FQNEAQ. This CDR3 has 15 amino acids. J was trimmed by 5 bases and V by 6 bases; bases with no gene match: 7.

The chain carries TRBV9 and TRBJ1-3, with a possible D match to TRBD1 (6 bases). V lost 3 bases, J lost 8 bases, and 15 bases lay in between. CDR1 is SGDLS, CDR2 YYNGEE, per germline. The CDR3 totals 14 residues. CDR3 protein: CASSEQGNPHTIYF. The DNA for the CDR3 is TGTGCCAGCAGCGAACAGGGCAACCCACACACCATATATTTT.

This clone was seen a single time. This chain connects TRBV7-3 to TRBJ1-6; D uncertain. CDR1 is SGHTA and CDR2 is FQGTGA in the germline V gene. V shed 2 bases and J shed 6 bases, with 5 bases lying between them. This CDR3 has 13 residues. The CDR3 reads CASSLGPNSPLHF. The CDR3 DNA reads TGTGCCAGCAGCTTAGGACCTAATTCACCCCTCCACTTT.

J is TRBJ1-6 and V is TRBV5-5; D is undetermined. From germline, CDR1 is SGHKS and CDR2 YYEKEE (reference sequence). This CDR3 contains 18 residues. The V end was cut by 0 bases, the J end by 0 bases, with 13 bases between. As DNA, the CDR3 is TGTGCCAGCAGCTTGGCCTACACCCTGTACTCCTATAATTCACCCCTCCACTTT. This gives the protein CASSLAYTLYSYNSPLHF.

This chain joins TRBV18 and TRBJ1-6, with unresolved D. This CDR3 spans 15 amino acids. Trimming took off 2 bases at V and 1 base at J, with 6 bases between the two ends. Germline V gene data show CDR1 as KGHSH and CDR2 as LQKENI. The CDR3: CASSPSDSYNSPLHF. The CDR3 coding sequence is TGTGCCAGCTCACCATCAGATTCCTATAATTCACCCCTCCACTTT. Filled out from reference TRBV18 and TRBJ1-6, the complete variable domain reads NAGVMQNPRHLVRRRGQEARLRCSPMKGHSHVYWYRQLPEEGLKFMVYLQKENIIDESGMPKERFSAEFPKEGPSILRIQQVVRGDSAAYFCASSPSDSYNSPLHFGNGTRLTVT.

The CDR3 nucleotides read TGTGCTAGTGGTTTGGTATCGGGAAGGGAGTTCTACGAGCAGTACTTC. It translates to CASGLVSGREFYEQYF. The chain recombines TRBV12-5 with TRBJ2-7; D possibly corresponds to TRBD2 (5 bases). This CDR3 is 16 amino acids long. V was shortened by 0 bases and J by 3 bases, with 15 bases between the two germline ends. Per the germline V gene, CDR1 is LGHNT and CDR2 is FRNRAP.

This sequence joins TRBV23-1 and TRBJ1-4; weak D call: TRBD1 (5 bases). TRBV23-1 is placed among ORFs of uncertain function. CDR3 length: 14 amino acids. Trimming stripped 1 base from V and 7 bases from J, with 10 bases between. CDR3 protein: CASSQLAGREKLFF. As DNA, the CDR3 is TGCGCCAGCAGTCAATTGGCAGGGCGTGAAAAACTGTTTTTT.

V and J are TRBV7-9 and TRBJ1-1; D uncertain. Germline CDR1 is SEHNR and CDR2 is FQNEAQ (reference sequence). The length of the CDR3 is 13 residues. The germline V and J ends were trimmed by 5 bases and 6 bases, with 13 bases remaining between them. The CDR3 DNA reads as TGTGCCAGCAGCCCCCCCAGGATCCCTGAAGCTTTCTTT. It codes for CASSPPRIPEAFF.

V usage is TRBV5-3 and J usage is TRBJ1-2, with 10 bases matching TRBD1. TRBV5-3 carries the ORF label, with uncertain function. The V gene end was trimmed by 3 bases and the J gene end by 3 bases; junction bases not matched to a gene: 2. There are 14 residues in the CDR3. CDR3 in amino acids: CARSWDRGYYGYTF. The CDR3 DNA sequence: TGTGCCAGAAGCTGGGACAGGGGATACTATGGCTACACCTTC.

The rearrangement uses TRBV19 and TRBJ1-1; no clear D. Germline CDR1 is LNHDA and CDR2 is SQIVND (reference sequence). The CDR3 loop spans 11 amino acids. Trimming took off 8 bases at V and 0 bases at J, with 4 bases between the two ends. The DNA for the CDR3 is TGTGCCAGTTCAATGAACACTGAAGCTTTCTTT. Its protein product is CASSMNTEAFF.

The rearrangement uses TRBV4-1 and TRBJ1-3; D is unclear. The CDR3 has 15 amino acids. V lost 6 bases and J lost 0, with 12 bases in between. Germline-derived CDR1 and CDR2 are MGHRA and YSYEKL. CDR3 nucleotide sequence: TGCGCCAGCAGGGCCATCGGCGCCTCTGGAAACACCATATATTTT. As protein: CASRAIGASGNTIYF.

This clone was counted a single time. DNA for the CDR3: TGTGCCAGCAGCCACGCCGGGACACCAGTTTACGAGCAGTACTTC. Encoded protein: CASSHAGTPVYEQYF. V and J are TRBV14 and TRBJ2-7, with D maybe TRBD1 (6 bases). The CDR3 runs to 15 residues. V lost 3 bases and J lost 4, with 16 bases in between. Looked up from germline, CDR1 is SGHDN and CDR2 is FVKESK. Drawing the rest from reference TRBV14 and TRBJ2-7, the complete variable domain is EAGVTQFPSHSVIEKGQTVTLRCDPISGHDNLYWYRRVMGKEIKFLLHFVKESKQDESGMPNNRFLAERTGGTYSTLKVQPAELEDSGVYFCASSHAGTPVYEQYFGPGTRLTVT.

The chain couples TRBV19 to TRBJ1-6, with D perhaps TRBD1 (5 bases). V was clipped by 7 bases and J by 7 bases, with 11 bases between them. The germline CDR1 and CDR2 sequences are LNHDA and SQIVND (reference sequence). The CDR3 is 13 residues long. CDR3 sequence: CASKRDPNSPLHF. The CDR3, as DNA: TGTGCCAGTAAAAGGGACCCGAATTCACCCCTCCACTTT.

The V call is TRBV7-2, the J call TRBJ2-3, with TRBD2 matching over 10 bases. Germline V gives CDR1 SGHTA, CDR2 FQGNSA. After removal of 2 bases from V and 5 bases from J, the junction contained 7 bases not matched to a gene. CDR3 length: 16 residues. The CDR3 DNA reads TGTGCCAGCAGCTTAATAAGCGGGGGGGCAGAAGATACGCAGTATTTT. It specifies CASSLISGGAEDTQYF.

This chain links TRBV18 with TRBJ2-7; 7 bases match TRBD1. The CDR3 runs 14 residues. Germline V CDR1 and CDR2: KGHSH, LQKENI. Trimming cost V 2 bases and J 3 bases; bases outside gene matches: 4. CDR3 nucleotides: TGTGCCAGCTCACCAGAGACAGGGAGCTACGAGCAGTACTTC. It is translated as CASSPETGSYEQYF. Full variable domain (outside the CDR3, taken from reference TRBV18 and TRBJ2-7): NAGVMQNPRHLVRRRGQEARLRCSPMKGHSHVYWYRQLPEEGLKFMVYLQKENIIDESGMPKERFSAEFPKEGPSILRIQQVVRGDSAAYFCASSPETGSYEQYFGPGTRLTVT.

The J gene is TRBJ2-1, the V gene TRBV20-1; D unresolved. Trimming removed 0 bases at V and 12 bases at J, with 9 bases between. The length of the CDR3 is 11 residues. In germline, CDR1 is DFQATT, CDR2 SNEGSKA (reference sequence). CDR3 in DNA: TGCAGTGCTAGAGAGGGAATTCTGCAGTTCTTC. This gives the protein CSAREGILQFF.

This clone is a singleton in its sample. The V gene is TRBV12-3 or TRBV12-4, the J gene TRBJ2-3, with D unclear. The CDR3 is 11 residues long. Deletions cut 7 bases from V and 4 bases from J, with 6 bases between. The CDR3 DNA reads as TGTGCCAGCATCCTTGCAGATACGCAGTATTTT. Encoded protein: CASILADTQYF.

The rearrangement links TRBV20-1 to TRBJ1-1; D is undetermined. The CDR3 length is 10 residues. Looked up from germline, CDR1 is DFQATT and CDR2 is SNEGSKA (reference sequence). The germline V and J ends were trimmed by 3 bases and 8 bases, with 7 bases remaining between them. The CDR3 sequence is CSARTVEAFF. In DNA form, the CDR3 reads TGCAGTGCTAGGACGGTAGAAGCTTTCTTT.

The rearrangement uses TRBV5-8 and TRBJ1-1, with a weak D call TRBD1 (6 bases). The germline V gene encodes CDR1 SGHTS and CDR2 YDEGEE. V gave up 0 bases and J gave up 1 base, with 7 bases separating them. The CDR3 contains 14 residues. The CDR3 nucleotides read TGTGCCAGCAGCTTGGGACAGGCGAACACTGAAGCTTTCTTT. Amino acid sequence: CASSLGQANTEAFF.

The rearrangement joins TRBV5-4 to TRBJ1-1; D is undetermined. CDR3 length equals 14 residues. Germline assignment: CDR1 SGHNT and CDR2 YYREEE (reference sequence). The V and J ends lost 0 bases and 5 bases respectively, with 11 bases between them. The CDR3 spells CASSLGVGMTEAFF. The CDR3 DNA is TGTGCCAGCAGCTTGGGTGTGGGTATGACTGAAGCTTTCTTT. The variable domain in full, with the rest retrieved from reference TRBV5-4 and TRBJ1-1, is ETGVTQSPTHLIKTRGQQVTLRCSSQSGHNTVSWYQQALGQGPQFIFQYYREEENGRGNFPPRFSGLQFPNYSSELNVNALELDDSALYLCASSLGVGMTEAFFGQGTRLTVV.